This T cell receptor (beta chain) is from a study of shared clonotypes between healthy human individuals. The overall study: There were three CD4 naive, three CD4 memory, two CD8 naive and one CD8 memory plates per donor. General study findings and limits: Sampling covered blood only; tissue repertoires likely differ.

A note on this clone: Its antigen is unknown.

Selected positively for CCR7 and CD45RO-negative, naive CD8 cells excluded terminally differentiated effector memory CD45RA+ cells. Donors included only healthy HIV-negative adults lacking recent acute infections or vaccinations. The repertoire was sequenced with immunoSEQ multiplex PCR; TCRdb's copy has only in-frame clones and lacks some. This sample has a few million clones, with just under 95% found just once. Per the germline V gene, CDR1 is SGHRS and CDR2 is YFSETQ. V was clipped by 4 bases and J by 4 bases, with 14 bases between them. The CDR3 loop spans 14 amino acids. The specimen was naive CD8+ T cells from PBMCs. The sequence was obtained from a man younger than 35 in good health. Some clones in this sample may be carry-over from other donors' samples. V is TRBV5-1 and J is TRBJ1-1; no reliable D call. The CDR3 nucleotides are TGCGCCAGCAGCCCTTGGACTTCGAGCACTGAAGCTTTCTTT. Translation gives CASSPWTSSTEAFF.